This TCR beta chain is drawn from a study of T cell responses to AZD1222 COVID-19 vaccine. Regarding the study as a whole: Seropositive at baseline were only six AZD1222 recipients. Nearly half of spike-specific TCRs reportedly go after variant regions that carry no mutations.

The CDR3 covers 15 residues. Unmatched junction bases numbered 7, after V lost 0 bases and J lost 8 bases. The germline V gene encodes CDR1 SGHKS and CDR2 YYEKEE (reference sequence). Only in-frame clones appear in the TCRdb table, and some are missing; sequencing was by immunoSEQ multiplex PCR. The sample lists more than 150,000 clones; roughly 93% were seen once. To note about this clone: The antigen is unknown.

Sequences were derived from peripheral blood, sampled on day 0 of AZD1222 vaccination. This clonotype originated in an adult in good health. V usage is TRBV5-5 and J usage is TRBJ1-3; the match to TRBD1 covers 8 bases. CDR3 residues: CASSLGPYRGDTIYF. The CDR3 coding sequence is TGTGCCAGCAGCTTGGGCCCCTACAGGGGGGACACCATATATTTT.